A selection of T cell receptor beta chains follows, all from one sample in a study of chemoradiotherapy in HPV16-positive cancers. Here immunoSEQ multiplex PCR was the method, and the copy in TCRdb shows in-frame clones only, minus some. The sample contains 3,500 to 4,500 clones, 72% of which appear only once. The sequencing here drew on tumor tissue, taken from a patient who underwent chemoradiotherapy. Receptor source: a human donor with HPV-associated anogenital cancer. The conserved cysteine and the conserved F or W are not part of the CDR3 here. The listing skips clone size in some rows; elsewhere it reads once, few, many or a size class.

clone size	V gene	CDR3 length	J gene	CDR3 protein
-	TRBV18	11	TRBJ1-1	ASATAGLTEAF
-	TRBV9	13	TRBJ2-7	ASSVATGPPGEQY
once	TRBV7-9	16	TRBJ1-6	ASSFGTGKGNYNSPLH
-	TRBV19	13	TRBJ2-2	ASSSRGDGTGELF
-	TRBV7-6	12	-	ASSSLGSPYEQY
-	TRBV5-1	15	TRBJ1-1	ASSLRTGGLVDTEAF
-	TRBV19	10	TRBJ2-5	ASSYGGETQY
-	TRBV28	13	TRBJ1-6	ASRDTGHLLSPLH
-	TRBV7-8	13	TRBJ1-6	ASSLGGQGNSPLH
once	TRBV5-6	10	TRBJ2-7	ASSLEPYEQY
large	TRBV2	10	TRBJ2-7	ASKWQIYEQY
-	TRBV29-1	14	TRBJ2-2	SVGGWGTGYTGELF
-	TRBV6-1	14	TRBJ1-4	ASSEAAASSNEKLF
-	TRBV7-8	12	TRBJ2-5	ASSFGGGLETQY
-	TRBV28	10	TRBJ1-1	ASSAGSTEAF
-	TRBV7-2	11	TRBJ2-2	ASSLQAPGELF
-	TRBV19	16	TRBJ2-2	ASSSQTSGRAHTGELF
medium-sized	TRBV7-8	14	TRBJ2-7	ASSLYRLAGAYEQY
-	TRBV11-2	10	TRBJ2-7	ASSHPFYEQY
-	TRBV2	13	TRBJ2-1	ASSAAGGAHNEQF
-	TRBV5-5	13	TRBJ1-5	ASSWTGDLTQPQH
-	TRBV5-1	12	TRBJ2-3	ASSFGSVTDTQY
-	TRBV10-3	14	TRBJ1-5	AISEGVGLSFQPQH
few	TRBV28	11	TRBJ1-5	ASTSDRYQPQH
-	TRBV27	13	TRBJ1-6	ASSLSQLNNSPLH
-	TRBV28	11	TRBJ2-1	ASSPGTYNEQF